This entry lists 29 T cell receptor beta chains sequenced from one sample in a study of CD8 T cells in Susac syndrome. Random hexamers were used to reverse transcribe an amount of roughly 0.45 to 1 ug RNA. One entry per CDR3 protein, called by TCRdb with MiXCR from the immunoSEQ multiplex PCR reads. The sample lists about 430,000 distinct CDR3 sequences; about 85% were seen once. Input material: CD8+ T cells from PBMCs. The receptor set was obtained from a human donor with multiple sclerosis.

The gene calls are TRBV4-1 and TRBJ1-4; 8 bases are a match to TRBD1. After removal of 0 bases from V and 8 bases from J, the junction contained 14 bases not matched to a gene. CDR3 length: 18 amino acids. CDR1 MGHRA and CDR2 YSYEKL come from the germline V gene. The chain's CDR3 is CASSQDFVIGQGGEKLFF. For the CDR3, the DNA is TGCGCCAGCAGCCAAGATTTCGTGATTGGACAGGGTGGCGAAAAACTGTTTTTT.

Remarks on this clonotype: The CDR3 does not close with the conserved phenylalanine or tryptophan, likely indicating a read error. The chain has TRBV7-6 and TRBJ2-1; either TRBD1 or TRBD2 may supply D (5 bases each). V lost 1 base to trimming and J lost 3 bases, with 13 bases between them. The length of the CDR3 is 16 residues. CDR1 is SGHVS, CDR2 FNYEAQ, per germline. The CDR3 is CASSLVLWGNYNEQFL. The CDR3 region has the DNA TGTGCCAGCAGCTTAGTACTGTGGGGGAACTACAATGAGCAGTTCCTC.

The rearrangement links TRBV10-3 to TRBJ2-1, with no clear D. This CDR3 region has 17 residues. V was trimmed by 6 bases and J by 0 bases, leaving 18 bases between them. Germline CDR1 and CDR2: ENHRY and SYGVKD. The DNA for the CDR3 is TGTGCCATCAGCAATCTTAGCTCGTATCGCTCCTACAATGAGCAGTTCTTC. Protein sequence: CAISNLSSYRSYNEQFF.

This chain links TRBV10-3 with TRBJ2-3, with D perhaps TRBD1 (5 bases). This CDR3 contains 14 residues. With 11 bases removed from V and 2 bases from J, the gap between germline ends came to 17 bases. Per germline, CDR1 ENHRY and CDR2 SYGVKD. CDR3 DNA: TGTGCCGCAGGCGAGGCAGGACACACAGATACGCAGTATTTT. It encodes CAAGEAGHTDTQYF.

The chain joins TRBV7-9 to TRBJ2-3; 9 nucleotides align to TRBD2. The CDR3 spans 18 residues. Trimming removed 7 bases from V and 0 bases from J; junction bases left unmatched: 14. Looked up from germline, CDR1 is SEHNR and CDR2 is FQNEAQ (reference sequence). CDR3 residues: CASNPTNRLAVSTDTQYF. CDR3 nucleotide sequence: TGTGCCAGCAACCCGACGAACCGACTAGCGGTGAGCACAGATACGCAGTATTTT. Together with reference TRBV7-9 and TRBJ2-3, the CDR3 gives the full variable domain: DTGVSQNPRHKITKRGQNVTFRCDPISEHNRLYWYRQTLGQGPEFLTYFQNEAQLEKSRLLSDRFSAERPKGSFSTLEIQRTEQGDSAMYLCASNPTNRLAVSTDTQYFGPGTRLTVL.

The chain is built from TRBV11-2 and TRBJ2-7; maybe TRBD1 (5 bases). Per the germline V gene, CDR1 is SGHAT and CDR2 is FQNNGV. This CDR3 is 15 amino acids long. V shed 4 bases and J shed 3 bases, with 16 bases lying between them. The DNA for the CDR3 is TGTGCCAGCAGCTGGGGCGGCACCTCCAACTACGAGCAGTACTTC. This translates into CASSWGGTSNYEQYF.

This chain joins TRBV7-9 and TRBJ1-5, with D tentatively TRBD1 (5 bases). In germline, CDR1 is SEHNR, CDR2 FQNEAQ (reference sequence). V lost 4 bases and J 3 bases, leaving 13 bases between the germline ends. The CDR3 consists of 15 residues. As DNA, the CDR3 is TGTGCCAGCAGCTCCTCAGACAGTACCAATCAGCCCCAGCATTTT. Protein product: CASSSSDSTNQPQHF.

The chain has TRBV19 and TRBJ2-3; TRBD1 matches at 7 bases. Looked up from germline, CDR1 is LNHDA and CDR2 is SQIVND (reference sequence). This CDR3 has 13 amino acids. CDR3 residues: CATGWGDTDTQYF. The CDR3 region has the DNA TGTGCGACAGGGTGGGGTGACACAGATACGCAGTATTTT. Filled out from reference TRBV19 and TRBJ2-3, the complete variable domain reads DGGITQSPKYLFRKEGQNVTLSCEQNLNHDAMYWYRQDPGQGLRLIYYSQIVNDFQKGDIAEGYSVSREKKESFPLTVTSAQKNPTAFYLCATGWGDTDTQYFGPGTRLTVL.

The chain carries TRBV4-1 and TRBJ2-7; D is perhaps TRBD1 (5 bases). The V and J ends lost 1 base and 1 base respectively, with 8 bases between them. The CDR3 extends over 14 amino acids. Germline-derived CDR1 and CDR2 are MGHRA and YSYEKL. Written as DNA, the CDR3 is TGCGCCAGCAGCCAAGGAGACAGATCCTACGAGCAGTACTTC. It encodes CASSQGDRSYEQYF.

The V gene is TRBV4-2, the J gene TRBJ2-3; TRBD2 aligns across 9 bases. Germline CDR1 reads LGHNA; CDR2 reads YNFKEQ. The CDR3 length is 21 residues. V dropped 0 bases and J dropped 5; count of bases not matched to a gene: 21. The chain's CDR3 is CASSQERVLAGPVKKIDTQYF. The CDR3 region has the DNA TGTGCCAGCAGCCAAGAGAGGGTACTAGCGGGCCCCGTTAAGAAGATAGATACGCAGTATTTT.

This clonotype was observed a few times. The rearrangement joins TRBV7-9 to TRBJ2-7; the match to TRBD2 covers 7 bases. V lost 6 bases and J lost 1; bases outside the gene matches: 6. This CDR3 has 14 residues. The V gene's germline CDR1 is SEHNR and CDR2 FQNEAQ (reference sequence). Here the CDR3 reads CASSSSGRSYEQYF. In nucleotides, the CDR3 is TGTGCCAGCAGTTCTAGCGGTCGATCCTACGAGCAGTACTTC.

The chain employs TRBV7-9 and TRBJ2-4; D gene uncertain. Germline V gene lookup returns CDR1 SEHNR and CDR2 FQNEAQ (reference sequence). The CDR3 has 16 amino acids. The V gene lost 4 bases and the J gene lost 1 base, with 14 bases spanning the gap. The CDR3 region has the DNA TGTGCCAGCAGCTGGCCAGCCGTGGAGGCCAAAAACATTCAGTACTTC. Translated, it gives CASSWPAVEAKNIQYF.

The chain joins TRBV20-1 to TRBJ2-1; possible D gene TRBD2, 6 bases. V was trimmed by 5 bases and J by 4 bases, leaving 15 bases between them. Germline CDR1 is DFQATT and CDR2 is SNEGSKA (reference sequence). CDR3 length: 14 amino acids. CDR3 region: CSAPVGAGYNEQFF. The DNA of the CDR3 is TGCAGTGCTCCTGTCGGGGCGGGGTACAATGAGCAGTTCTTC.

The chain joins TRBV11-2 to TRBJ2-7; D unclear. V was clipped by 4 bases and J by 6 bases, with 13 bases between them. CDR1 and CDR2 from the germline V gene are SGHAT and FQNNGV. The CDR3 runs 13 residues. The CDR3 region has the DNA TGTGCCAGCAGCTCCCAAATAATACCCGAGCAGTACTTC. Amino acid sequence: CASSSQIIPEQYF.

This clonotype was picked up one time. The genes are TRBV19 and TRBJ2-1, with 8 nucleotides matching TRBD2. The CDR3 has 15 amino acids. Germline loops: CDR1 LNHDA, CDR2 SQIVND (reference sequence). Trimming cost V 4 bases and J 4 bases; bases outside gene matches: 6. CDR3 sequence: CASSTGGATYNEQFF. CDR3 nucleotides: TGTGCCAGTAGTACCGGGGGGGCCACGTACAATGAGCAGTTCTTC.

The gene calls are TRBV7-9 and TRBJ1-1; D is ambiguous. Germline V gene data show CDR1 as SEHNR and CDR2 as FQNEAQ (reference sequence). V lost 8 bases and J lost 5, with 15 bases in between. The CDR3 sequence is 13 residues long. This CDR3 reads CASGPPRLTEAFF. As DNA, the CDR3 is TGTGCCAGCGGCCCCCCCAGGTTGACTGAAGCTTTCTTT.

The chain recombines TRBV4-1 with TRBJ1-4; maybe TRBD1 (5 bases). V was trimmed by 5 bases and J by 5 bases, leaving 12 bases between them. The CDR3 extends over 14 amino acids. Germline V gene sequence: CDR1 MGHRA, CDR2 YSYEKL. In nucleotides, the CDR3 is TGCGCCAGCAGCGATCCGGGACGAAATGAAAAACTGTTTTTT. Its translation: CASSDPGRNEKLFF.

This chain uses TRBV19 with TRBJ2-1; no clear D. V lost 3 bases and J 2 bases, leaving 11 bases between the germline ends. The CDR3 length is 15 residues. Looked up from germline, CDR1 is LNHDA and CDR2 is SQIVND (reference sequence). The CDR3 loop reads CASSIGVAPYNEQFF. The CDR3 bases are TGTGCCAGTAGTATTGGGGTAGCTCCCTACAATGAGCAGTTCTTC.

The chain uses TRBV25-1 and TRBJ2-3; D is unclear. The CDR3 consists of 14 residues. V was cut by 0 bases and J by 0 bases, with 4 bases left in between. Germline CDR1 and CDR2: MGHDK and SYGVNS. CDR3 protein: CASSEYFSTDTQYF. The CDR3 region has the DNA TGTGCCAGCAGTGAATATTTTAGCACAGATACGCAGTATTTT. Variable domain in full (rest from reference TRBV25-1 and TRBJ2-3): EADIYQTPRYLVIGTGKKITLECSQTMGHDKMYWYQQDPGMELHLIHYSYGVNSTEKGDLSSESTVSRIRTEHFPLTLESARPSHTSQYLCASSEYFSTDTQYFGPGTRLTVL.

This clonotype was observed a few times. The rearrangement links TRBV4-2 to TRBJ1-2, with a weak D call TRBD1 (6 bases). V was cut by 0 bases and J by 1 base, with 12 bases left in between. The CDR3 is made up of 16 amino acids. Germline V gene data show CDR1 as LGHNA and CDR2 as YNFKEQ. The CDR3 region has the DNA TGTGCCAGCAGCCAAGATTTTACAGGGATTAACTATGGCTACACCTTC. It yields the protein CASSQDFTGINYGYTF.

There are a few counts of this clonotype. CDR3 protein: CATKAEGAYNEQFF. CDR3 nucleotide sequence: TGTGCCACCAAAGCGGAGGGGGCCTACAATGAGCAGTTCTTC. The V gene is TRBV7-9, the J gene TRBJ2-1, with D possibly being TRBD1 or TRBD2 (6 bases each). This CDR3 spans 14 amino acids. Trimming took off 10 bases at V and 2 bases at J, with 15 bases between the two ends. Per germline, CDR1 SEHNR and CDR2 FQNEAQ (reference sequence).

The chain has TRBV19 and TRBJ2-7; weak D call: TRBD1 (5 bases). V was clipped by 8 bases and J by 2 bases, with 13 bases between them. Germline lookup yields CDR1 LNHDA and CDR2 SQIVND (reference sequence). The CDR3 contains 13 residues. CDR3 amino acids: CASASAGTYEQYF. The CDR3 DNA is TGTGCCAGTGCCAGTGCAGGGACCTACGAGCAGTACTTC.

V usage is TRBV15 and J usage is TRBJ2-2; D is unclear. With 1 base removed from V and 2 bases from J, the gap between germline ends came to 5 bases. From germline, CDR1 is LNHNV and CDR2 YYDKDF (reference sequence). The CDR3 has 14 residues. CDR3 nucleotides: TGTGCCACCAGCAGAGGGGATAACACCGGGGAGCTGTTTTTT. Protein product: CATSRGDNTGELFF.

This chain joins TRBV6-6 and TRBJ2-7; D is uncertain. This CDR3 is 15 amino acids long. Germline CDR1 is MNHNY and CDR2 is SVGAGI (reference sequence). V was pared by 8 bases and J by 0 bases, with 17 bases between. In DNA form, the CDR3 reads TGTGCCAGCTCATGGGCTGGCGGCAGCTCCTACGAGCAGTACTTC. It translates to CASSWAGGSSYEQYF.

The chain links TRBV7-6 to TRBJ1-4, with no clear D. Germline-derived CDR1 and CDR2 are SGHVS and FNYEAQ. The V end lost 1 base, the J end lost 0 bases, and 12 bases lay between the germline ends. This CDR3 has 17 residues. This CDR3 is CASSLVLGHTTNEKLFF. Here the CDR3 DNA reads TGTGCCAGCAGCTTAGTCTTAGGGCATACAACTAATGAAAAACTGTTTTTT.

The chain employs TRBV5-5 and TRBJ2-3; D gene uncertain. CDR1 is SGHKS and CDR2 is YYEKEE in the germline V gene (reference sequence). The CDR3 has 14 residues. Trimming took 2 bases from V and 1 from J, leaving 8 bases between them. The CDR3 here is CASSFFTGTDTQYF. In nucleotides, the CDR3 is TGTGCCAGCAGCTTTTTCACGGGCACAGATACGCAGTATTTT.

The chain is built from TRBV7-2 and TRBJ1-1; D ambiguous. The CDR3 is made up of 14 amino acids. Germline lookup yields CDR1 SGHTA and CDR2 FQGNSA. Trimming pared 11 bases from V and 2 bases from J, leaving 18 bases between. CDR3 DNA: TGTGCCGGCCTCGGAGGGTGGCCCAACACTGAAGCTTTCTTT. Residues: CAGLGGWPNTEAFF.

This clonotype has only one observation. V is TRBV27 and J is TRBJ2-7, with 13 bases lining up with TRBD2. V gave up 4 bases and J gave up 6 bases; unmatched junction bases: 3. The CDR3 runs 14 residues. Germline assignment: CDR1 MNHEY and CDR2 SMNVEV (reference sequence). The CDR3 coding sequence is TGTGCCAGCAGTTCGAGACTAGCGGGGGGCGAGCAGTACTTC. Amino acid sequence: CASSSRLAGGEQYF.

The chain carries TRBV12-3 or TRBV12-4 and TRBJ2-5; D is uncertain. The CDR3 loop spans 13 amino acids. With 3 bases removed from V and 5 bases from J, the gap between germline ends came to 10 bases. The CDR3 reads CASSFTPFETQYF. The CDR3 DNA follows: TGTGCCAGCAGTTTTACCCCCTTCGAGACCCAGTACTTC.